These 27 T cell receptor beta chains were sequenced from one sample in a study of blood T cells in healthy people across ages. Using a J-beta primer mix together with a sample-barcoded 5' primer, a second PCR was run for roughly 6 to 12 cycles. A single record per CDR3 protein comes from TCRdb applying MiXCR to the 5' RACE reads. The table lists 600,000 to 650,000 distinct CDR3 sequences, roughly three fifths of them singletons. The sequenced sample was blood. These receptors were collected from a man aged 55 to 69 in good health.

This chain uses TRBV7-2 with TRBJ1-6; the D gene is possibly TRBD1 (5 bases). Trimming took off 5 bases at V and 7 bases at J, with 12 bases between the two ends. This CDR3 has 14 amino acids. Germline V gene lookup returns CDR1 SGHTA and CDR2 FQGNSA. Here the CDR3 reads CASSGGGGNSPLHF. Written as DNA, the CDR3 is TGTGCCAGCAGCGGAGGTGGGGGAAATTCACCCCTCCACTTT.

A few counts support this clonotype. The chain joins TRBV9 to TRBJ2-1; 12 bases match TRBD2. The junction had 4 bases not matched to a gene; V was cut back by 3 bases and J by 6 bases. This CDR3 has 15 amino acids. Germline lookup yields CDR1 SGDLS and CDR2 YYNGEE. The CDR3 is CASSASGGAGNEQFF. The CDR3 DNA reads TGTGCCAGCAGCGCTAGCGGGGGGGCCGGCAATGAGCAGTTCTTC. Full variable domain (rest looked up from reference TRBV9 and TRBJ2-1): DSGVTQTPKHLITATGQRVTLRCSPRSGDLSVYWYQQSLDQGLQFLIQYYNGEERAKGNILERFSAQQFPDLHSELNLSSLELGDSALYFCASSASGGAGNEQFFGPGTRLTVL.

The chain joins TRBV11-2 to TRBJ1-1, with D hard to call. This CDR3 spans 12 amino acids. Germline-derived CDR1 and CDR2 are SGHAT and FQNNGV. The V end lost 6 bases, the J end lost 3 bases, and 8 bases lay between the germline ends. CDR3 bases: TGTGCCAGCAGAGGAGGGTACACTGAAGCTTTCTTT. Protein sequence: CASRGGYTEAFF.

V is TRBV7-2 and J is TRBJ2-7, with D maybe TRBD1 (5 bases). The germline V gene encodes CDR1 SGHTA and CDR2 FQGNSA. Trimming cost V 4 bases and J 1 base, with 11 bases left between them. The CDR3 is 14 residues long. The CDR3, as DNA: TGTGCCAGCAGCTCACAGACAGCGTCCTACGAGCAGTACTTC. This translates into CASSSQTASYEQYF.

This clonotype was observed a handful of times. The V and J genes are TRBV2 and TRBJ1-4, with D perhaps TRBD1 (5 bases). V lost 2 bases, J lost 5 bases, and 12 bases lay in between. The CDR3 runs 15 residues. The germline V gene encodes CDR1 SNHLY and CDR2 FYNNEI. The DNA for the CDR3 is TGTGCCAGCAGTGAAAGGCAGGGAACGAATGAAAAACTGTTTTTT. Its protein product is CASSERQGTNEKLFF.

This chain uses TRBV7-2 with TRBJ2-1; D is possibly TRBD1 or TRBD2 (5 bases each). Trimming removed 4 bases at V and 5 bases at J, with 15 bases between. CDR1 and CDR2 from the germline V gene are SGHTA and FQGNSA. This CDR3 is built from 15 residues. The CDR3 bases are TGTGCCAGCAGCTCCCCTCGGGGCCCCCACAATGAGCAGTTCTTC. Its translation is CASSSPRGPHNEQFF.

The CDR3 DNA sequence: TGCGCCAGCAGCTTGGAGACAGGGAGGCAGTATTTT. It is translated as CASSLETGRQYF. V and J are TRBV5-1 and TRBJ2-3; the match to TRBD1 covers 7 bases. V was pared by 0 bases and J by 11 bases, with 3 bases of the junction left unmatched. The CDR3 loop spans 12 amino acids. The germline V gene has CDR1 SGHRS and CDR2 YFSETQ.

This clonotype was recorded at least ten times. The J gene is TRBJ2-7, the V gene TRBV5-1, with 9 nucleotides matching TRBD1. The CDR3 contains 14 residues. V was clipped by 4 bases and J by 3 bases; unmatched bases: 5. Germline loops: CDR1 SGHRS, CDR2 YFSETQ. The CDR3 coding sequence is TGCGCCAGCAGCCCCGGGACAGGGAACTACGAGCAGTACTTC. Its protein is CASSPGTGNYEQYF.

The sample holds a few counts of this clonotype. The rearrangement links TRBV4-1 to TRBJ2-3; a possible D gene is TRBD2 (6 bases). Trimming shortened V by 0 bases and J by 3 bases, and 25 bases separated the two germline ends. Germline V gives CDR1 MGHRA, CDR2 YSYEKL. The CDR3 runs to 20 residues. CDR3 residues: CASSQEPSMLGGAWTDTQYF. Written as DNA, the CDR3 is TGCGCCAGCAGCCAAGAGCCGTCGATGCTAGGAGGGGCTTGGACAGATACGCAGTATTTT.

This chain uses TRBV4-2 with TRBJ2-3; D may be TRBD2 (6 bases). V was cut by 4 bases and J by 1 base, with 21 bases left in between. From germline, CDR1 is LGHNA and CDR2 YNFKEQ. CDR3 length: 18 residues. CDR3 sequence reads: CASSPGTFDQDGTDTQYF. CDR3 DNA: TGTGCCAGCAGCCCGGGGACTTTCGACCAAGACGGCACAGATACGCAGTATTTT.

There are a few counts of this clonotype. The DNA of the CDR3 is TGTGCCAGCAGTAAGTCAGGAATCTCTGGGGCCAACGTCCTGACTTTC. Residues: CASSKSGISGANVLTF. The V and J genes are TRBV12-3 or TRBV12-4 and TRBJ2-6, with D uncertain. The CDR3 runs 16 residues. Trimming left V 5 bases short and J 0 bases short, with 11 bases between.

Details on this clonotype: A much more abundant neighbour one base away suggests this may be a read error. The chain recombines TRBV4-1 with TRBJ1-5; D possibly corresponds to TRBD1 (5 bases). The CDR3 is 15 amino acids. Looked up from germline, CDR1 is MGHRA and CDR2 is YSYEKL. The CDR3: CASGQAGISNQPQHF. CDR3 nucleotide sequence: TGCGCCAGCGGCCAAGCAGGGATTAGCAATCAGCCCCAGCATTTT.

The V call is TRBV7-9, the J call TRBJ2-6; D gene ambiguous. V was cut by 5 bases and J by 0 bases, with 8 bases left in between. From germline, CDR1 is SEHNR and CDR2 FQNEAQ (reference sequence). The CDR3 extends over 15 amino acids. The CDR3 region is CASSRPSSGANVLTF. The DNA of the CDR3 is TGTGCCAGCAGCCGACCTAGCTCTGGGGCCAACGTCCTGACTTTC.

This chain connects TRBV6-2 or TRBV6-3 to TRBJ2-1; D may correspond to TRBD1 or TRBD2 (6 bases each). V was trimmed by 5 bases and J by 2 bases, leaving 13 bases between them. CDR3 length: 15 amino acids. CDR1 and CDR2 from the germline V gene are MNHEY and SVGEGT. The CDR3 coding sequence is TGTGCCAGCAGTCCAGGGGAGGCTCCCTACAATGAGCAGTTCTTC. Its translation: CASSPGEAPYNEQFF.

The V call is TRBV11-2, the J call TRBJ2-7, with D tentatively TRBD1 or TRBD2 (6 bases each). Trimming left V 2 bases short and J 2 bases short, with 13 bases between. This CDR3 contains 15 residues. Germline V CDR1 and CDR2: SGHAT, FQNNGV. The CDR3 region has the DNA TGTGCCAGCAGCTTATTCGCCGGGGGCCCCTACGAGCAGTACTTC. This translates into CASSLFAGGPYEQYF.

This clonotype appeared a few times. This rearrangement joins TRBV14 to TRBJ2-1; D perhaps matches TRBD2 (6 bases). Germline V gene sequence: CDR1 SGHDN, CDR2 FVKESK. Trimming left V 1 base short and J 10 bases short, with 17 bases between. This CDR3 is 15 amino acids long. The CDR3 nucleotides read TGTGCCAGCAGCCAAGGACTAGGCGGCGTGGAGGAGCAGTTCTTC. This codes for CASSQGLGGVEEQFF.

This clonotype was counted between two and nine times. This chain links TRBV21-1 with TRBJ2-1; TRBD1 reflects the table's D call only, with no check against the DNA. TRBV21-1 is a pseudogene. The CDR3 consists of 12 residues. Written as DNA, the CDR3 is TGTGCCAGCAGAAAGGGGGGCAATGAGCAGTTCTTC. Its protein product is CASRKGGNEQFF.

The gene calls are TRBV2 and TRBJ2-2; possible D gene TRBD1, 7 bases. This CDR3 region has 16 residues. Trimming removed 4 bases at V and 4 bases at J, with 16 bases between. Germline V gene sequence: CDR1 SNHLY, CDR2 FYNNEI. CDR3 DNA sequence: TGTGCCAGCAGTGTCCTCAGGGGGGCCATCACCGGGGAGCTGTTTTTT. This sequence encodes CASSVLRGAITGELFF.

This clonotype showed up just a few times. The chain joins TRBV7-2 to TRBJ2-6, with D possibly being TRBD2 (5 bases). Between the trimmed V and J ends, which lost 5 bases and 0 bases, there was a span of 11 bases. There are 16 residues in the CDR3. Germline-derived CDR1 and CDR2 are SGHTA and FQGNSA. The CDR3 protein is CASSPAGRSGANVLTF. DNA of the CDR3: TGTGCCAGCAGCCCCGCGGGTCGCTCTGGGGCCAACGTCCTGACTTTC.

This chain joins TRBV13 and TRBJ2-2, with TRBD2 matching 10 bases. The CDR3 runs to 18 residues. With 5 bases clipped from V and 4 bases from J, the junction kept 13 bases outside the gene matches. Germline assignment: CDR1 PRHDT and CDR2 FYEKMQ (reference sequence). Here the CDR3 reads CASSPSRAGGPVTGELFF. The DNA of the CDR3 is TGTGCCAGCAGCCCGAGTCGAGCGGGGGGGCCGGTCACCGGGGAGCTGTTTTTT.

This clonotype has more than one count but fewer than ten. J is TRBJ2-3 and V is TRBV7-9, with 12 positions matching TRBD2. This CDR3 has 16 residues. V trimming: 3 bases; J trimming: 4 bases; junction bases outside the gene matches: 5. From germline, CDR1 is SEHNR and CDR2 FQNEAQ (reference sequence). This chain's CDR3 is CASSFWASGGADTQYF. The CDR3 nucleotides read TGTGCCAGCAGCTTCTGGGCTAGCGGGGGGGCAGATACGCAGTATTTT.

The chain uses TRBV20-1 and TRBJ2-5; 10 bases are shared with TRBD2. The trim removed 1 base at V and 1 base at J, leaving 3 bases unmatched. This CDR3 is built from 15 residues. CDR1 is DFQATT, CDR2 SNEGSKA, per germline (reference sequence). The CDR3 region is CSARAASGGQETQYF. The CDR3 coding sequence is TGCAGTGCTAGAGCGGCTAGCGGGGGCCAAGAGACCCAGTACTTC.

Written as DNA, the CDR3 is TGCAGTGCAAGTTGGGGGACCCTGAACACCCAGTACTTC. This encodes CSASWGTLNTQYF. The chain employs TRBV20-1 and TRBJ2-5, with D perhaps given as TRBD1 or TRBD2 (5 bases each). Germline V CDR1 and CDR2: DFQATT, SNEGSKA (reference sequence). V was shortened by 6 bases and J by 8 bases, with 19 bases between the two germline ends. The CDR3 totals 13 residues.

J is TRBJ2-5 and V is TRBV5-6; tentatively, D is TRBD1 (5 bases). Looked up from germline, CDR1 is SGHDT and CDR2 is YYEEEE. The ends were cut back, 1 base at V and 3 bases at J, with 10 bases in the middle. The CDR3 runs 14 residues. The CDR3 nucleotides are TGTGCCAGCAGCTTGATGTCAGGGAAAGAGACCCAGTACTTC. This sequence encodes CASSLMSGKETQYF.

The chain combines TRBV7-9 with TRBJ1-4; a possible D gene is TRBD1 (5 bases). Trimming stripped 5 bases from V and 8 bases from J, with 15 bases between. This CDR3 is built from 14 residues. CDR1 is SEHNR and CDR2 is FQNEAQ in the germline V gene (reference sequence). In DNA form, the CDR3 reads TGTGCCAGCAGCCGGGACGGGGAGGGCGAAAAACTGTTTTTT. Protein product: CASSRDGEGEKLFF.

This rearrangement joins TRBV20-1 to TRBJ2-6; no reliable D call. CDR3 size: 14 residues. Germline V gives CDR1 DFQATT, CDR2 SNEGSKA (reference sequence). V was trimmed by 1 base and J by 2 bases, leaving 6 bases between them. The CDR3 DNA reads TGCAGTGCTAGAGGAGGCGCTGGGGCCAACGTCCTGACTTTC. Translation gives CSARGGAGANVLTF.

As concerns this clonotype: A read error may account for a junction end that differs from germline. The chain links TRBV5-1 to TRBJ2-5; perhaps TRBD1 as D (6 bases). The CDR3 sequence is 14 residues long. The V gene's germline CDR1 is SGHRS and CDR2 YFSETQ. Here the CDR3 reads CASSLGQGQETLYF. The CDR3 coding sequence is TGCGCCAGCAGCTTGGGCCAGGGACAAGAGACCCTGTACTTC.